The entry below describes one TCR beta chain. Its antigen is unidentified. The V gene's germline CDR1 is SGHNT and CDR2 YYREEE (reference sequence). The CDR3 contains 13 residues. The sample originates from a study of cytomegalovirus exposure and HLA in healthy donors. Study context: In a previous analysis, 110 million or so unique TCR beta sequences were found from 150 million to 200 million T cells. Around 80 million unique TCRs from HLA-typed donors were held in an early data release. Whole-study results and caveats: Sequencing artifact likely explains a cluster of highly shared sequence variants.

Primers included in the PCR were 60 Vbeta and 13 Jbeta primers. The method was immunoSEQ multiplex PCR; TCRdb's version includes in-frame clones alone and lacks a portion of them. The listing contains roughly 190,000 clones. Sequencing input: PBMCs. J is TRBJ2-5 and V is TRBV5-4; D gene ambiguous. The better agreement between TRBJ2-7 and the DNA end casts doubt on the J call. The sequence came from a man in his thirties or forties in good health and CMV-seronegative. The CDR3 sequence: CASSLGLPYEQYF. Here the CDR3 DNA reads TGTGCCAGCAGCTTGGGGTTACCCTACGAGCAGTACTTC.